Each of the 21 T cell receptor beta chains below was sequenced from the same sample in a study of glioma-infiltrating T cells. Amplification of TCR alpha and beta CDR3 regions from RNA used iRepertoire nested multiplex PCR. TCRdb analysed the multiplex PCR reads with MiXCR anew, one entry per CDR3 protein. The sample yields more than 300,000 distinct CDR3 sequences, 41% seen once. Input material: glioma tissue, nonneoplastic brain tissue, or PBMCs (not recorded which). The receptors originated from a human donor with low-grade glioma or glioblastoma, undergoing nonglioma brain surgery, or in good health (not recorded which).

This clonotype was found a few times. V and J are TRBV7-6 and TRBJ2-1; perhaps TRBD2 as D (6 bases). Trimming took 1 base from V and 0 from J, leaving 7 bases between them. This CDR3 contains 15 residues. Looked up from germline, CDR1 is SGHVS and CDR2 is FNYEAQ. In DNA form, the CDR3 reads TGTGCCAGCAGCTTAGGGAGGGTCTCCTACAATGAGCAGTTCTTC. Translating it yields CASSLGRVSYNEQFF.

This clonotype was recorded only once. A single base separates this from a much larger clone, so it may be a read error. This CDR3 is CASSTLRGEYGYTF. The CDR3 DNA follows: TGTGCCAGCAGCACACTCCGGGGGGAGTATGGCTACACCTTC. The V call is TRBV6-1, the J call TRBJ1-2; maybe TRBD1 (5 bases). This CDR3 region has 14 residues. V was cut by 6 bases and J by 5 bases, with 16 bases left in between. Germline CDR1 is MNHNS and CDR2 is SASEGT.

This chain joins TRBV2 and TRBJ2-1; tentatively, D is TRBD1 (6 bases). Germline V gene sequence: CDR1 SNHLY, CDR2 FYNNEI. The CDR3 sequence is 14 residues long. Trimming stripped 6 bases from V and 7 bases from J, with 16 bases between. CDR3 coding DNA: TGTGCCAGCAGAAATCCGGGACAACTGAATGAGCAGTTCTTC. As protein: CASRNPGQLNEQFF.

A note on this clonotype: A much larger clone differs from this one at a single base, so this may be a read error. This chain uses TRBV20-1 with TRBJ1-1; D is undetermined. The CDR3 loop spans 18 amino acids. Germline assignment: CDR1 DFQATT and CDR2 SNEGSKA (reference sequence). CDR3 region: CGAILEAGYFLMNTEAFF. The CDR3 region has the DNA TGCGGTGCAATCCTTGAGGCGGGTTACTTTCTCATGAACACTGAAGCTTTCTTT.

This chain links TRBV5-4 with TRBJ1-6; 7 bases map to TRBD1. The CDR3 consists of 14 residues. With V trimmed by 5 bases and J by 4 bases, 3 bases remained unmatched. CDR1 is SGHNT and CDR2 is YYREEE in the germline V gene (reference sequence). CDR3 in amino acids: CASRSTGYNSPLHF. The CDR3 nucleotides are TGTGCCAGCAGATCGACAGGGTATAATTCACCCCTCCACTTT.

This chain's CDR3 is CASRLRGPGGSAKNIQYF. The CDR3 DNA sequence: TGTGCCAGCAGGTTAAGGGGACCAGGGGGCTCGGCCAAAAACATTCAGTACTTC. The chain links TRBV27 to TRBJ2-4; the match to TRBD1 covers 8 bases. There are 18 residues in the CDR3. Trimming at V came to 6 bases and at J to 1 base, leaving 14 bases not matched to a gene. Germline CDR1 is MNHEY and CDR2 is SMNVEV (reference sequence).

In regard to this clonotype: A clone one base away is much larger, so this may be a read error. V gene TRBV15 combines with J gene TRBJ1-2, with D possibly being TRBD1 (5 bases). V was shortened by 5 bases and J by 7 bases, with 14 bases between the two germline ends. In germline, CDR1 is LNHNV, CDR2 YYDKDF (reference sequence). This CDR3 comprises 13 residues. This CDR3 reads CATSVRTCSGYTF. CDR3 coding DNA: TGTGCCACCAGCGTGCGGACATGTAGTGGCTACACCTTC.

A few counts support this clonotype. V gene TRBV4-3 combines with J gene TRBJ2-3; D perhaps matches TRBD2 (5 bases). V was pared by 4 bases and J by 4 bases, with 9 bases between. Germline-derived CDR1 and CDR2 are LGHNA and YSLEER. The CDR3 is 13 residues long. The CDR3 DNA is TGCGCCAGCAGCCTGATGGAGGCAGATACGCAGTATTTT. Protein: CASSLMEADTQYF.

There are a few counts of this clonotype. This chain uses TRBV18 with TRBJ2-1, with TRBD2 identical over 7 bases. With 0 bases clipped from V and 5 bases from J, the junction kept 4 bases outside the gene matches. The V gene's germline CDR1 is KGHSH and CDR2 LQKENI. The CDR3 has 15 amino acids. The CDR3 protein is CASSPPTSPNNEQFF. In nucleotides, the CDR3 is TGTGCCAGCTCACCACCGACTAGCCCCAACAATGAGCAGTTCTTC.

The genes are TRBV20-1 and TRBJ2-5, with D uncertain. CDR3 length: 13 residues. V lost 2 bases and J lost 0, with 7 bases in between. The germline V gene encodes CDR1 DFQATT and CDR2 SNEGSKA (reference sequence). As DNA, the CDR3 is TGCAGTGCTAGAACATGGAACCAAGAGACCCAGTACTTC. It specifies CSARTWNQETQYF.

This clonotype appeared once. At one boundary the junction diverges from the germline segment, which might be a read error. The chain recombines TRBV28 with TRBJ2-7; D is perhaps TRBD2 (5 bases). Germline assignment: CDR1 MDHEN and CDR2 SYDVKM. CDR3 length: 13 amino acids. The CDR3 loop is CAGSLISAYEQYF. CDR3 sequence (DNA): TGTGCCGGCAGTTTAATTAGCGCCTACGAGCAGTACTTC.

This clonotype appeared a few times. The rearrangement uses TRBV6-2 or TRBV6-3 and TRBJ1-4, with no clear D. This CDR3 is built from 14 residues. Trimming left V 4 bases short and J 8 bases short, with 14 bases between. Per germline, CDR1 MNHEY and CDR2 SVGEGT. This CDR3 is CASSLSGTWEKLFF. CDR3 nucleotide sequence: TGTGCCAGCAGTTTGTCGGGCACCTGGGAAAAACTGTTTTTT.

The J gene is TRBJ2-1, the V gene TRBV29-1, with 7 bases fitting TRBD1. Trimming took 6 bases from V and 3 from J; bases not matched to a gene: 5. This CDR3 comprises 13 residues. CDR1 and CDR2 from the germline V gene are SQVTM and ANQGSEA. The CDR3 DNA is TGCAGCGTACGGGACAGCCACTACAATGAGCAGTTCTTC. Its protein is CSVRDSHYNEQFF.

This clonotype was counted at least ten times. CDR3 loop: CATSKGINYEQYF. DNA of the CDR3: TGTGCCACCAGCAAAGGAATAAACTACGAGCAGTACTTC. The V gene is TRBV15, the J gene TRBJ2-7; D is undetermined. This CDR3 contains 13 residues. CDR1 is LNHNV, CDR2 YYDKDF, per germline (reference sequence). The V gene lost 4 bases and the J gene lost 3 bases, with 10 bases spanning the gap.

The rearrangement joins TRBV7-8 to TRBJ2-1; D remains unclear. CDR3 length equals 16 residues. V was shortened by 4 bases and J by 1 base, with 14 bases between the two germline ends. Per the germline V gene, CDR1 is SGHVS and CDR2 is FQNEAQ. The CDR3 nucleotides are TGTGCCAGCAGCTACGGACGAAGTAGTTCCTACAATGAGCAGTTCTTC. Its protein is CASSYGRSSSYNEQFF.

About this clonotype itself: A much larger clone differs from this one at a single base, so this may be a read error. The genes are TRBV27 and TRBJ1-5, with D hard to call. This CDR3 spans 14 amino acids. Trimming cost V 4 bases and J 9 bases, with 16 bases left between them. CDR1 and CDR2 (germline): MNHEY, SMNVEV (reference sequence). The CDR3 region has the DNA TGTGCCAGCAGTTCGGACCCAGTCGTATGGCCCCAGCATTTT. It yields the protein CASSSDPVVWPQHF.

This clonotype was seen repeatedly, ten times or more. V gene TRBV6-2 or TRBV6-3 combines with J gene TRBJ2-3; the match to TRBD2 covers 15 bases. Germline V lookup: CDR1 MNHEY, CDR2 SVGEGT. V was clipped by 4 bases and J by 0 bases; unmatched bases: 8. This CDR3 is 19 amino acids long. CDR3 DNA: TGTGCCAGCAGTTCGGGACTAGCGGGAGGCCCCTCCAGCACAGATACGCAGTATTTT. This codes for CASSSGLAGGPSSTDTQYF.

This clonotype appeared a single time. This may be a read error: a much more frequent sequence differs by one nucleotide. This chain connects TRBV27 to TRBJ1-1; D unclear. CDR3 length: 15 residues. The germline CDR1 and CDR2 sequences are MNHEY and SMNVEV (reference sequence). CDR3 amino acids: CASSPHGGLNTEALF. The CDR3 DNA reads as TGTGCCAGCAGTCCCCATGGCGGGCTTAACACTGAAGCTCTCTTT.

This clonotype was counted many times. The genes are TRBV6-2 or TRBV6-3 and TRBJ2-2; no clear D. Trimming took 6 bases from V and 13 from J, leaving 12 bases between them. CDR1 MNHEY and CDR2 SVGEGT come from the germline V gene. The CDR3 contains 11 residues. The CDR3 is CASSLRVTLFF. The CDR3 coding sequence is TGTGCCAGCAGCCTTAGGGTTACGCTGTTTTTT.

This clonotype turned up a few times. The chain is built from TRBV5-1 and TRBJ2-7; 9 bases line up with TRBD1. The V gene end was trimmed by 3 bases and the J gene end by 4 bases; junction bases not matched to a gene: 8. There are 15 residues in the CDR3. Germline CDR1 SGHRS, CDR2 YFSETQ. The CDR3 coding sequence is TGCGCCAGCAGCTCTTCGGGGACAGGGTTGTACGAGCAGTACTTC. Its translation is CASSSSGTGLYEQYF.

This clonotype has only a few counts. The V and J genes are TRBV20-1 and TRBJ2-1; 8 bases agree with TRBD2. Germline-derived CDR1 and CDR2 are DFQATT and SNEGSKA (reference sequence). This CDR3 spans 16 amino acids. Trimming removed 4 bases from V and 7 bases from J; junction bases left unmatched: 15. The CDR3 coding sequence is TGCAGTGCTATACCCCCCGGGGGCGCGGGGGGAAATGAGCAGTTCTTC. This encodes CSAIPPGGAGGNEQFF.